Presented here are 17 T cell receptor beta chains from one specimen sequenced in a study of tumor and adjacent non-tumor tissue in lung cancer. TCRbeta libraries were built with three rounds of nested PCR, modified from ARM-PCR. TCRdb reprocessed the multiplex PCR reads with MiXCR, giving one entry per CDR3 protein. There are about 50,000 distinct CDR3 sequences in the sample; 74% occur only once, and roughly 25% lies in the top ten. The template was RNA from unsorted bulk tissue. More than 3 cm separated this lung sample from the edge of the tumor. The sequenced sample consisted of distant non-tumor lung tissue. The source of these receptors is a woman aged 60 to 75 with non-small cell lung cancer.

Note on this clonotype: An end of the junction differs from the germline gene, which may be a read error. This rearrangement joins TRBV6-2 or TRBV6-3 to TRBJ1-3; D not certain. The germline CDR1 and CDR2 sequences are MNHEY and SVGEGT. CDR3 length equals 15 residues. This CDR3 is CTSSYNERNWNTIYF. CDR3 sequence (DNA): TGTACCAGCAGTTACAATGAAAGGAACTGGAACACCATATATTTT.

Turning to this clonotype: At one end, the junction sequence differs from germline, possibly due to a read error. The chain employs TRBV6-1 and TRBJ2-2, with D perhaps matching TRBD2 (5 bases). The germline V gene encodes CDR1 MNHNS and CDR2 SASEGT. The CDR3 is 14 residues long. The CDR3, as DNA: TGTGCCAGCAGTGAAGCGCAGCTATTCGGGGAGCTCTTTTTT. Translated: CASSEAQLFGELFF.

As concerns this clonotype: One junction end disagrees with the germline gene, perhaps due to a read error. V usage is TRBV11-3 and J usage is TRBJ2-7, with D possibly TRBD1 on 6 matching bases. CDR1 is SGHNT and CDR2 is YENEEA in the germline V gene. This CDR3 contains 15 residues. This CDR3 is CASSLWAGVSNEQYF. The CDR3 nucleotides are TGTGCCAGCAGCTTATGGGCAGGGGTCTCCAACGAACAGTACTTC.

This chain connects TRBV5-6 to TRBJ2-7, with D perhaps TRBD1 (6 bases). Germline V gives CDR1 SGHDT, CDR2 YYEEEE. The CDR3 loop spans 15 amino acids. The germline V and J ends were trimmed by 6 bases and 1 base, with 17 bases remaining between them. DNA for the CDR3: TGTGCCAGCACTCGGGACATGTCCTATTCCTACGAGCAGTACTTC. This encodes CASTRDMSYSYEQYF.

Points on this clonotype: A read error may produce the germline difference seen at one junction end. This chain uses TRBV20-1 with TRBJ1-5; TRBD1 is a possible D gene (5 bases). The CDR3 runs 15 residues. CDR1 DFQATT and CDR2 SNEGSKA come from the germline V gene (reference sequence). The CDR3 spells CNASREQGTNQPKHF. DNA for the CDR3: TGCAATGCTAGTAGGGAGCAGGGCACCAATCAGCCCAAGCATTTT.

On this clonotype: Since the CDR3 does not end with the conserved phenylalanine or tryptophan, this likely comes from a read error. The DNA is omitted, as the CDR3 cannot be located on it reliably, and the CDR3 follows TCRdb's listing. The chain combines TRBV6-5 with TRBJ2-3; the table's D call, TRBD2, was not checked against the DNA. A total of 15 residues make up the CDR3, ends included. Germline V gene data show CDR1 as MNHEY and CDR2 as SVGAGI. The CDR3 is CASNVAGSSTDTRYL.

On this clonotype itself: The conserved closing phenylalanine or tryptophan is absent in this CDR3, likely reflecting a read error. This chain uses TRBV6-2 or TRBV6-3 with TRBJ2-1; unclear D gene. Germline V gene lookup returns CDR1 MNHEY and CDR2 SVGEGT. This CDR3 spans 12 amino acids. The CDR3 spells CANSNPSVEQFL. The DNA for the CDR3 is TGTGCCAACAGTAACCCTTCCGTTGAGCAGTTCCTC.

Concerning this clonotype itself: Sequence at one end of the junction differs from germline and may be a read error. The chain combines TRBV11-1 with TRBJ1-1; unclear D gene. Germline V gene lookup returns CDR1 SGHAT and CDR2 FQDESV (reference sequence). CDR3 length equals 14 residues. CDR3 amino acids: CTSSSKGINTEAFF. CDR3 bases: TGTACCAGCAGCTCGAAAGGTATAAACACTGAAGCTTTCTTT.

For this clonotype: One end of the junction fails to match germline, which may point to a read error. The chain uses TRBV11-2 and TRBJ2-2; TRBD1 or TRBD2 may be the D gene (5 bases each). From germline, CDR1 is SGHAT and CDR2 FQNNGV. This CDR3 region has 17 residues. The CDR3 DNA sequence: TGTGCCAGCAGCTCTCCCCATGGGGGACGGAACACCGGGGAACTGTTTTTT. Its translation is CASSSPHGGRNTGELFF.

As regards this clonotype: An end of the junction does not agree with germline; a read error may underlie this. The chain has TRBV6-1 and TRBJ2-3; 8 nucleotides line up with TRBD2. The CDR3 contains 14 residues. The germline gives CDR1 MNHNS, CDR2 SASEGT. The CDR3 sequence is CASSIREGTDTHYF. The DNA for the CDR3 is TGTGCCAGCAGTATACGGGAGGGCACAGATACGCACTATTTT.

The chain combines TRBV11-1 with TRBJ2-1; D is perhaps TRBD2 (6 bases). The CDR3 has 14 amino acids. Germline CDR1 is SGHAT and CDR2 is FQDESV (reference sequence). Trimming shortened V by 1 base and J by 8 bases, and 12 bases separated the two germline ends. The CDR3 region is CASSLDGGRHEQFF. As DNA, the CDR3 is TGTGCCAGCAGCTTAGATGGGGGGAGGCATGAGCAGTTCTTC.

This clonotype was recorded only once. As the CDR3 is not closed by the conserved phenylalanine or tryptophan, this likely results from a read error. The CDR3 loop reads CSVEAHGGTEAFY. For the CDR3, the DNA is TGCAGCGTCGAAGCTCATGGGGGCACTGAAGCTTTCTAT. This chain links TRBV29-1 with TRBJ1-1; weak D call: TRBD1 (5 bases). This CDR3 spans 13 amino acids. The germline V gene encodes CDR1 SQVTM and CDR2 ANQGSEA.

Turning to this clonotype: At one end the junction does not follow the germline gene, possibly because of a read error. The chain links TRBV29-1 to TRBJ2-7, with a possible D match to TRBD2 (6 bases). The germline V gene has CDR1 SQVTM and CDR2 ANQGSEA. The length of the CDR3 is 15 residues. The CDR3 sequence is CSVKLRRGTSYEQYF. In DNA, the CDR3 is TGCAGCGTTAAGCTCCGACGGGGGACTTCCTACGAGCAGTATTTC.

As to this clonotype: An end of the junction does not agree with germline; a read error may underlie this. This rearrangement joins TRBV28 to TRBJ2-5; D gene unclear. This CDR3 contains 12 residues. Per germline, CDR1 MDHEN and CDR2 SYDVKM. In nucleotides, the CDR3 is TGTGCCGGCAGTCTAGGGTGGGAGACCCAGTACTTC. It is translated as CAGSLGWETQYF. Complete variable domain (other parts from reference TRBV28 and TRBJ2-5): DVKVTQSSRYLVKRTGEKVFLECVQDMDHENMFWYRQDPGLGLRLIYFSYDVKMKEKGDIPEGYSVSREKKERFSLILESASTNQTSMYLCAGSLGWETQYFGPGTRLLVL.

The sample holds one count of this clonotype. The rearrangement links TRBV11-2 to TRBJ2-1; perhaps TRBD1 as D (6 bases). The germline CDR1 and CDR2 sequences are SGHAT and FQNNGV. The CDR3 extends over 16 amino acids. In DNA form, the CDR3 reads TGTGAAGGCAGCTTAGTAAGGGACAACCCTTACAATGAGCAGTTCTTC. Amino acid sequence: CEGSLVRDNPYNEQFF.

Only one count was recorded for this clonotype. This rearrangement joins TRBV6-6 to TRBJ1-2; D may be TRBD1 (5 bases). The V end lost 6 bases, the J end lost 13 bases, and 27 bases lay between the germline ends. From germline, CDR1 is MNHNY and CDR2 SVGAGI (reference sequence). The CDR3 consists of 15 residues. CDR3 in amino acids: CASSTPGRTSWGLTF. The CDR3, as DNA: TGTGCCAGCAGCACCCCGGGCCGAACATCGTGGGGCCTCACCTTC.

This clonotype was counted at least ten times. V gene TRBV30 combines with J gene TRBJ2-1; D unclear. The germline gives CDR1 GTSNPN, CDR2 SVGIG (reference sequence). The CDR3 has 12 residues. With 4 bases removed from V and 8 bases from J, the gap between germline ends came to 12 bases. The CDR3 nucleotides are TGTGCCTGGATAGCCGAGGTCGATGAGCAGTTCTTC. As protein: CAWIAEVDEQFF. The entire variable domain, with the rest obtained from reference TRBV30 and TRBJ2-1, is as follows: SQTIHQWPATLVQPVGSPLSLECTVEGTSNPNLYWYRQAAGRGLQLLFYSVGIGQISSEVPQNLSASRPQDRQFILSSKKLLLSDSGFYLCAWIAEVDEQFFGPGTRLTVL.